The clone carrying this TCR beta chain was seen at least ten times. Unique molecular identifiers were used to barcode this TCRbeta library. Using its own MiXCR run on the PCR reads, TCRdb lists one record per CDR3 protein. The table records 170,000 or so distinct CDR3 sequences, 6% to 7% of them present only once. The data originate from a study of T-cell reconstitution after alpha-beta-depleted transplantation in children. This CDR3 is built from 15 residues. J was trimmed by 2 bases and V by 6 bases; bases with no gene match: 5. Germline-derived CDR1 and CDR2 are SGHRS and YFSETQ. This specimen was PBMCs from the stem cell graft donor, taken from the stem cell graft. V is TRBV5-1 and J is TRBJ2-1; 10 positions match TRBD2. The TCR was taken from a human donor who donated a stem cell graft to a child with Wiskott-Aldrich syndrome. The CDR3 DNA follows: TGCGCCAGCACAACCGGGACTAGCGCCTACAATGAGCAGTTCTTC. It translates to CASTTGTSAYNEQFF.